One TCR beta chain is described in this entry. What it binds is unknown. Some clones are missing from TCRdb's copy, which holds only in-frame ones; the method was immunoSEQ multiplex PCR. The data contain about 58,000 clones, over 80% of them singletons. During the collection period, no donor immune events like infections were recorded. The data belong to a study of identifying expanded T cells in peripheral blood. General study results and limits: Differentially abundant clones: 0.95 to 1.5 between replicates, roughly 16 at roughly 13 days, 18 to 20 at four. Variance in clone template counts between roughly 2-week samples significantly increased with total template count across all healthy donors.

The CDR3 extends over 19 amino acids. V trimming: 1 base; J trimming: 7 bases; junction bases outside the gene matches: 18. Germline V gene lookup returns CDR1 MNHNS and CDR2 SASEGT. The TCR originated in a person aged 18 to 70 in good health. This rearrangement joins TRBV6-1 to TRBJ2-7; TRBD2 agrees at 11 bases. The material sequenced was blood. CDR3 bases: TGTGCCAGCAGTGAAGGCCAGAGACTAGCGGGACCCGGTAAAGGTGAGCAGTACTTC. This translates into CASSEGQRLAGPGKGEQYF.